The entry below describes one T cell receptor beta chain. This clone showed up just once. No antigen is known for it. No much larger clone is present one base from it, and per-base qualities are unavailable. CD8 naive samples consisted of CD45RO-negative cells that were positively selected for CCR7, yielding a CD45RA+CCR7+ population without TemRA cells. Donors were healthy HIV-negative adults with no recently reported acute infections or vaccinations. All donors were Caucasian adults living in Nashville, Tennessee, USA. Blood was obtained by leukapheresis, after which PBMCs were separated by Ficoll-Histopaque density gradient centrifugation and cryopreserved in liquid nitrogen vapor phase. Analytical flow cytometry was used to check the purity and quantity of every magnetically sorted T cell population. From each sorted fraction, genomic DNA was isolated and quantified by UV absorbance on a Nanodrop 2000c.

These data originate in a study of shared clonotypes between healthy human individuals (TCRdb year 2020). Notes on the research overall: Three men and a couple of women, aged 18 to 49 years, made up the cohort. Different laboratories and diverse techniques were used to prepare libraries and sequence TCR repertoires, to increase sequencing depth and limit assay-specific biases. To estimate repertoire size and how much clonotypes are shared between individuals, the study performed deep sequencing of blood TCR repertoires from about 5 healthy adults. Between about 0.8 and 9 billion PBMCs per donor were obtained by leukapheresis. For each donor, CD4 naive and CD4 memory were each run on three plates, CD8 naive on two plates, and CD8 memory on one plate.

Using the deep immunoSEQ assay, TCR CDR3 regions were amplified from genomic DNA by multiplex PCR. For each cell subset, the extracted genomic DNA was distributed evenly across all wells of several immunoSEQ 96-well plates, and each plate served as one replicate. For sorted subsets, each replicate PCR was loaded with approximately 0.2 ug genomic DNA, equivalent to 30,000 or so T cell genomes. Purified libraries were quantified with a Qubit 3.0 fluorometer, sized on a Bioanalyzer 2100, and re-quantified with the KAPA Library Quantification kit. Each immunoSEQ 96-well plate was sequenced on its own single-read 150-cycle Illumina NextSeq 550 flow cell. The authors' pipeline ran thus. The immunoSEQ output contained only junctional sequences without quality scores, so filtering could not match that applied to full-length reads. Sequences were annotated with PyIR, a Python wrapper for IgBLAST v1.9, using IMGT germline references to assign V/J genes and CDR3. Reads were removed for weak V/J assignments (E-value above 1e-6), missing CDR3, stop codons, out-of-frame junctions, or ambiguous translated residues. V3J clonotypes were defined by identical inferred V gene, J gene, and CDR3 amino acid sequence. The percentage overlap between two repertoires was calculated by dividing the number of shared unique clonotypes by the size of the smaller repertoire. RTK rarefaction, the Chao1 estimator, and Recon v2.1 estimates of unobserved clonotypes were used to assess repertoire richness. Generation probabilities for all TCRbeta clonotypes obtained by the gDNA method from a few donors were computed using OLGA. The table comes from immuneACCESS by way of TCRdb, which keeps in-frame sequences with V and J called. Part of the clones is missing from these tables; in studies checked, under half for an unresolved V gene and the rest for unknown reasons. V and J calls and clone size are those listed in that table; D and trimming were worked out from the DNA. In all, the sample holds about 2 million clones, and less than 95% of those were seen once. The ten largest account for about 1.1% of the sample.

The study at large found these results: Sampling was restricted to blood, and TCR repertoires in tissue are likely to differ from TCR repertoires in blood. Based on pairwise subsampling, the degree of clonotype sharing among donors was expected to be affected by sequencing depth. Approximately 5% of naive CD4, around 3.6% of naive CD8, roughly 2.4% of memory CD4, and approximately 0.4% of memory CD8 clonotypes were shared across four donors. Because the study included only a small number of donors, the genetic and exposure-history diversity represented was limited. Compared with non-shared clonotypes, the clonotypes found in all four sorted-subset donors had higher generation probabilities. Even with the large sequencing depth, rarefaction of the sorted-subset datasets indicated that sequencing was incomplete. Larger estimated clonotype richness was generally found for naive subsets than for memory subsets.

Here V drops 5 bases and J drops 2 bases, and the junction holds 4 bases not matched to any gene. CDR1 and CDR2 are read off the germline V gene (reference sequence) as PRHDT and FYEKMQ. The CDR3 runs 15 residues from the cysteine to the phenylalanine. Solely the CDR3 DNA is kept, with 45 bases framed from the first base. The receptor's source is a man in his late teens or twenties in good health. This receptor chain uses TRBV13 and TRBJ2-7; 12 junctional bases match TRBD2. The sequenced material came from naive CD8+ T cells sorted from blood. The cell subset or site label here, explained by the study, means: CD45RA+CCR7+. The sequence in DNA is TGTGCCAGCAGCCGAGGACTAGCGGGAACCTACGAGCAGTACTTC. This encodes CASSRGLAGTYEQYF.